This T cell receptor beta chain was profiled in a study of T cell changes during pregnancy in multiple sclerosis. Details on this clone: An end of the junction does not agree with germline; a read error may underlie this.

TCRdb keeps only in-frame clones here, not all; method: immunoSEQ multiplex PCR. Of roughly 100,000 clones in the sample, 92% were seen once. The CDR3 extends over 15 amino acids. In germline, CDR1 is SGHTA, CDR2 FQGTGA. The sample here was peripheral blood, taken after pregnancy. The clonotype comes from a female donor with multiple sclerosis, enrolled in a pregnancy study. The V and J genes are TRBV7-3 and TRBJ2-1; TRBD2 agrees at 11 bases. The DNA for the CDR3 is TGTGCCAGCAACTTAGCGGGAGGGCCGGACAATGAGCAGTTCTTC. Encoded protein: CASNLAGGPDNEQFF.